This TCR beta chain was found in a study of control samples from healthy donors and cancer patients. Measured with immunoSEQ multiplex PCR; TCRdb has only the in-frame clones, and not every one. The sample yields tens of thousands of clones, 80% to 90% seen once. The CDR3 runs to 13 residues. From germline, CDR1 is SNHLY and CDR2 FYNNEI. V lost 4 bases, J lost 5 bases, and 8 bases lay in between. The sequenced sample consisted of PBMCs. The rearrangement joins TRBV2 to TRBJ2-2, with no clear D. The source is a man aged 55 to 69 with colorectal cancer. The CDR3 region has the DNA TGTGCCAGCAGTGTAACAGTAACCGGGGAGCTGTTTTTT. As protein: CASSVTVTGELFF.